Each of the 14 T cell receptor beta chains below was sequenced from the same sample in a study of CD8 T cells in ankylosing spondylitis. TCRdb re-derived calls from the 5' RACE reads in MiXCR, one entry per CDR3 protein. The table shows around 130,000 distinct CDR3 sequences, with 7% occurring only once. The material sequenced was blood, either unsorted or a sorted T cell fraction (not recorded which). The receptors shown here come from a male donor with ankylosing spondylitis or in good health (not recorded which).

This clonotype was recorded at least ten times. The chain employs TRBV15 and TRBJ1-2; 7 bases map to TRBD1. Trimming at V came to 0 bases and at J to 8 bases, leaving 6 bases not matched to a gene. CDR3 size: 14 residues. Germline CDR1 reads LNHNV; CDR2 reads YYDKDF (reference sequence). The chain's CDR3 is CATSREDRLLGYTF. The CDR3 region has the DNA TGTGCCACCAGCAGAGAGGACAGGTTGTTAGGCTACACCTTC.

This clonotype showed up many times. This rearrangement joins TRBV7-6 to TRBJ1-1; D remains unclear. The CDR3 runs to 16 residues. Germline values: CDR1 SGHVS, CDR2 FNYEAQ. V lost 5 bases and J lost 2, with 18 bases in between. This CDR3 is CASSGGPTDYNTEAFF. Here the CDR3 DNA reads TGTGCCAGCAGCGGTGGGCCTACAGATTACAACACTGAAGCTTTCTTT. Full variable domain (missing parts from reference TRBV7-6 and TRBJ1-1): GAGVSQSPRYKVTKRGQDVALRCDPISGHVSLYWYRQALGQGPEFLTYFNYEAQQDKSGLPNDRFSAERPEGSISTLTIQRTEQRDSAMYRCASSGGPTDYNTEAFFGQGTRLTVV.

This clonotype was found many times. The DNA for the CDR3 is TGCGCCAGCAGCTTGGAGGATTCCCGAAACAATGAGCAGTTCTTC. It is translated as CASSLEDSRNNEQFF. The chain recombines TRBV5-1 with TRBJ2-1; D not certain. V lost 0 bases and J lost 5, with 12 bases in between. The CDR3 covers 15 residues. Germline CDR1 is SGHRS and CDR2 is YFSETQ.

The chain employs TRBV7-9 and TRBJ1-1, with D tentatively TRBD1 (6 bases). The CDR3 is made up of 13 amino acids. Germline lookup yields CDR1 SEHNR and CDR2 FQNEAQ (reference sequence). V lost 5 bases to trimming and J lost 0 bases, with 7 bases between them. CDR3 DNA sequence: TGTGCCAGCAGCACAGGGCTGAACACTGAAGCTTTCTTT. Protein product: CASSTGLNTEAFF.

This clonotype was detected ten times or more. The chain employs TRBV20-1 and TRBJ2-5, with 8 bases that match TRBD2. Unmatched junction bases numbered 8, after V lost 6 bases and J lost 5 bases. The CDR3 has 13 residues. CDR1 and CDR2 from the germline V gene are DFQATT and SNEGSKA (reference sequence). The CDR3 sequence: CSAAGGSLETQYF. The CDR3, as DNA: TGCAGTGCCGCGGGAGGAAGCCTGGAGACCCAGTACTTC.

This clonotype has ten or more counts. This chain uses TRBV28 with TRBJ1-2; no reliable D call. The CDR3 covers 14 residues. With 4 bases removed from V and 7 bases from J, the gap between germline ends came to 16 bases. Germline CDR1 reads MDHEN; CDR2 reads SYDVKM. As DNA, the CDR3 is TGTGCCAGCAGTTCCCCTTCCATAACTGGTGGCTACACCTTC. Residues: CASSSPSITGGYTF.

This clonotype was seen repeatedly, ten times or more. The V and J genes are TRBV21-1 and TRBJ2-5; TRBD1 is taken as the D call from the table, unchecked against the DNA. TRBV21-1 is a documented pseudogene. This CDR3 spans 17 amino acids. CDR3 in DNA: TGTGCCAGCAGCAAAGAGGAAGGACAGCCAAATTTGGAGACCCAGTACTTC. This gives the protein CASSKEEGQPNLETQYF.

This clonotype was observed many times. The V gene is TRBV7-6, the J gene TRBJ2-3; 8 positions agree with TRBD2. Per the germline V gene, CDR1 is SGHVS and CDR2 is FNYEAQ. The length of the CDR3 is 17 residues. V lost 4 bases and J lost 0; bases outside the gene matches: 9. CDR3 in amino acids: CASSSGLAGSSTDTQYF. The DNA of the CDR3 is TGTGCCAGCAGCTCCGGGCTAGCGGGTTCTAGCACAGATACGCAGTATTTT.

The sample holds many counts of this clonotype. The chain has TRBV7-9 and TRBJ2-1; D gene uncertain. The CDR3 spans 15 residues. V lost 5 bases to trimming and J lost 1 base, with 12 bases between them. Germline CDR1 and CDR2: SEHNR and FQNEAQ (reference sequence). CDR3 in amino acids: CASSQDGLSYNEQFF. In nucleotides, the CDR3 is TGTGCCAGCAGCCAGGATGGGTTATCCTACAATGAGCAGTTCTTC.

This clonotype has just a few counts. The chain joins TRBV5-1 to TRBJ2-5; D ambiguous. Germline CDR1 reads SGHRS; CDR2 reads YFSETQ. The CDR3 is 14 residues long. V was shortened by 0 bases and J by 2 bases, with 8 bases between the two germline ends. The CDR3 is CASSLVSQQETQYF. DNA of the CDR3: TGCGCCAGCAGCTTGGTTTCCCAACAAGAGACCCAGTACTTC.

CDR3 residues: CAISEGNSYEQYF. CDR3 nucleotides: TGTGCCATCAGTGAGGGCAACTCCTACGAGCAGTACTTC. The gene calls are TRBV10-3 and TRBJ2-7; D gene uncertain. Germline assignment: CDR1 ENHRY and CDR2 SYGVKD. V dropped 2 bases and J dropped 0 bases, with 5 bases sitting between them. This CDR3 is 13 amino acids long.

This clonotype was recorded many times. The chain employs TRBV20-1 and TRBJ2-5; 9 nucleotides line up with TRBD2. The CDR3 is made up of 13 amino acids. CDR1 DFQATT and CDR2 SNEGSKA come from the germline V gene (reference sequence). Germline trimming cut 4 bases from V and 5 bases from J; bases unmatched to any gene: 5. CDR3 in amino acids: CSAILAGSETQYF. CDR3 bases: TGCAGTGCTATTCTAGCGGGAAGTGAGACCCAGTACTTC.

This clonotype was seen at least ten times. J is TRBJ1-3 and V is TRBV7-2; D gene unclear. CDR1 and CDR2 (germline): SGHTA, FQGNSA. This CDR3 region has 14 residues. Trimming pared 1 base from V and 2 bases from J, leaving 6 bases between. The CDR3 spells CASSLGAAGNTIYF. The CDR3 nucleotides read TGTGCCAGCAGCTTAGGGGCAGCTGGAAACACCATATATTTT.

This clonotype was counted many times. The chain employs TRBV20-1 and TRBJ2-7, with TRBD2 matching 9 bases. V shed 3 bases, J shed 0 bases, and the junction held 9 bases outside the gene matches. Germline CDR1 and CDR2: DFQATT and SNEGSKA (reference sequence). CDR3 length: 16 amino acids. CDR3 DNA sequence: TGCAGTGCTAGTCGTACCGCGGGAGGGCCCTCCTACGAGCAGTACTTC. This gives the protein CSASRTAGGPSYEQYF.